This TCR beta chain appears in the sequencing data of a study of cytomegalovirus exposure and HLA in healthy donors. For the study at large: There were some 120 million unique TCR beta sequences, drawn from about 179 million T cells, in an earlier analysis. Ancestry clustering placed about 80% of several hundred genotyped donors in the Caucasian-associated cluster. Study outcomes and limitations: Another analysis was done later, and it associated approximately 18,000 TCR beta sequences with HLA alleles at 0.05 false discovery rate. When analyzed later, the rates of TCR association showed variation by HLA locus, with DRB1 the most and HLA-C the fewest.

Note on this clone: Its antigen is undetermined.

The PCR used 60 Vbeta and 13 Jbeta primers. TCRdb keeps only in-frame clones here, not all; method: immunoSEQ multiplex PCR. Among about 120,000 clones, roughly 80% were seen once, and the ten largest hold approximately 30%. Looked up from germline, CDR1 is SGHRS and CDR2 is YFSETQ. V lost 0 bases, J lost 6 bases, and 8 bases lay in between. This CDR3 comprises 13 residues. Material for sequencing was PBMCs. This TCR came from a man in his sixties in good health and CMV-seropositive. The rearrangement links TRBV5-1 to TRBJ2-3; D not certain. In DNA form, the CDR3 reads TGCGCCAGCAGCTTGGTCGGAGAGGATACGCAGTATTTT. Encoded protein: CASSLVGEDTQYF.